A single sample gave rise to the 17 T cell receptor beta chains below, sequenced in a study of post-analysis software for immune sequencing data. Unique molecular identifiers featured in each of the TCR beta cDNA libraries. TCRdb analysed the PCR reads with MiXCR anew, one entry per CDR3 protein. Among hundreds of thousands of distinct CDR3 sequences listed, 53% were seen once. Findings of the study overall: When patients were compared with controls, 4 or 5 TRBV segments were more frequent, TRBV5-6, TRBV5-1 and TRBV20-1 among them.

These TCRs' antigens remain unknown. The source material was blood. Receptors originate from a girl between 10 and 17 years old with multiple sclerosis.

The V and J genes are TRBV20-1 and TRBJ2-5, with TRBD1 identical over 9 bases. With V trimmed by 6 bases and J by 2 bases, 13 bases remained unmatched. The CDR3 spans 16 residues. Germline V lookup: CDR1 DFQATT, CDR2 SNEGSKA (reference sequence). CDR3: CSAKRQDRGWQETQYF. The CDR3 nucleotides read TGCAGTGCCAAGCGTCAAGACAGGGGGTGGCAAGAGACCCAGTACTTC.

The rearrangement joins TRBV5-1 to TRBJ2-7, with TRBD2 matching 10 bases. The end of the DNA aligns better with TRBJ2-5, so the J call may be wrong. In germline, CDR1 is SGHRS, CDR2 YFSETQ. The CDR3 runs to 16 residues. CDR3 protein: CASSLGLAGVVETQYF. CDR3 coding DNA: TGCGCCAGCAGCTTGGGTCTAGCGGGAGTTGTGGAGACCCAGTACTTC.

The V gene is TRBV3-1, the J gene TRBJ2-6; perhaps TRBD1 as D (5 bases). The CDR3 runs to 15 residues. The germline V gene encodes CDR1 LGHDT and CDR2 YNNKEL (reference sequence). V lost 2 bases, J lost 4 bases, and 9 bases lay in between. In DNA form, the CDR3 reads TGTGCCAGCAGCCAAAAGGGGCCCGGGGCCAACGTCCTGACTTTC. Its protein is CASSQKGPGANVLTF.

This clonotype was seen only a few times. This chain uses TRBV5-4 with TRBJ2-3, with a possible D match to TRBD1 (6 bases). This CDR3 region has 15 residues. CDR1 and CDR2 (germline): SGHNT, YYREEE (reference sequence). V lost 7 bases to trimming and J lost 0 bases, with 15 bases between them. CDR3 loop: CASGRDTHSTDTQYF. For the CDR3, the DNA is TGTGCCAGCGGTCGGGACACACACAGCACAGATACGCAGTATTTT.

The table lists this clonotype with a few counts. This chain connects TRBV12-3 or TRBV12-4 to TRBJ1-2, with D tentatively TRBD1 (5 bases). Trimming shortened V by 3 bases and J by 0 bases, and 14 bases separated the two germline ends. The CDR3 has 16 amino acids. Here the CDR3 reads CASSFSGSLTNYGYTF. The CDR3 DNA reads TGTGCCAGCAGTTTCTCAGGGTCCTTAACTAACTATGGCTACACCTTC.

The J gene is TRBJ2-4, the V gene TRBV5-1, with D possibly being TRBD1 or TRBD2 (6 bases each). The end of the DNA aligns better with TRBJ2-7, so the J call may be wrong. This CDR3 comprises 16 residues. Germline V gene data show CDR1 as SGHRS and CDR2 as YFSETQ. The CDR3 region is CASSLAPGRGGGEQYF. The DNA for the CDR3 is TGCGCCAGCAGCTTGGCGCCCGGCAGGGGAGGTGGCGAGCAGTACTTC.

This clonotype was seen only a few times. The V gene is TRBV29-1, the J gene TRBJ2-5; TRBD2 matches 7 bases. The CDR3 consists of 13 residues. Germline CDR1 is SQVTM and CDR2 is ANQGSEA. V shed 8 bases and J 11 bases; nucleotides not matched to a gene: 17. This CDR3 is CSIHIGGAGEQYF. The CDR3 DNA follows: TGCAGCATCCACATTGGAGGGGCGGGGGAGCAGTACTTC.

The chain is built from TRBV5-1 and TRBJ2-2, with 10 bases fitting TRBD2. The CDR3 spans 16 residues. With 2 bases clipped from V and 4 bases from J, the junction kept 5 bases outside the gene matches. Germline V gives CDR1 SGHRS, CDR2 YFSETQ. CDR3 sequence: CASSLWLAGVTGELFF. DNA of the CDR3: TGCGCCAGCAGCTTATGGCTAGCGGGAGTCACCGGGGAGCTGTTTTTT.

This clonotype was detected a few times. CDR3 coding DNA: TGTGCCAGCACCATGTCCTCCCGCGCCCAGTACTTC. Its translation is CASTMSSRAQYF. The gene calls are TRBV12-3 or TRBV12-4 and TRBJ2-5; D remains unclear. V was trimmed by 7 bases and J by 9 bases, leaving 15 bases between them. The CDR3 is 12 amino acids.

Only a few counts were recorded for this clonotype. This chain connects TRBV12-3 or TRBV12-4 to TRBJ2-4; TRBD2 matches at 8 bases. There are 16 residues in the CDR3. Trimming cost V 5 bases and J 5 bases; bases outside gene matches: 11. The CDR3 loop reads CASSPGLALGQNIQYF. The CDR3 DNA follows: TGTGCCAGCAGTCCCGGACTAGCCCTCGGACAAAACATTCAGTACTTC.

The sample holds a few counts of this clonotype. The junction departs from germline at one end; a sequencing error may be responsible. This rearrangement joins TRBV5-1 to TRBJ1-6; 9 bases are a match to TRBD1. The CDR3 sequence is 15 residues long. Germline V gives CDR1 SGHRS, CDR2 YFSETQ. The CDR3 here is CASSDRDRDNSPPHF. The CDR3 coding sequence is TGCGCCAGCAGCGACCGGGACAGGGATAATTCACCCCCCCACTTT.

The sample holds a few counts of this clonotype. The V call is TRBV6-5, the J call TRBJ2-7; D gene ambiguous. Looked up from germline, CDR1 is MNHEY and CDR2 is SVGAGI. CDR3 length: 14 amino acids. The V end was cut by 2 bases, the J end by 1 base, with 9 bases between. This CDR3 reads CASSYRAVSYEQYF. DNA for the CDR3: TGTGCCAGCAGTTACAGGGCAGTATCCTACGAGCAGTACTTC.

V gene TRBV6-1 combines with J gene TRBJ1-5, with a tentative D call TRBD1 (5 bases). This CDR3 is built from 14 residues. Germline V CDR1 and CDR2: MNHNS, SASEGT. V was cut by 5 bases and J by 1 base, with 9 bases left in between. The CDR3 sequence: CASSQGISNQPQHF. CDR3 in DNA: TGTGCCAGCAGTCAGGGTATCAGCAATCAGCCCCAGCATTTT.

This clonotype was found a few times. The rearrangement links TRBV20-1 to TRBJ1-1; D remains ambiguous. V lost 6 bases to trimming and J lost 0 bases, with 8 bases between them. This CDR3 has 12 amino acids. CDR1 and CDR2 from the germline V gene are DFQATT and SNEGSKA (reference sequence). The CDR3, as DNA: TGCAGTGCCTTCAGTTTGAACACTGAAGCTTTCTTT. Protein sequence: CSAFSLNTEAFF.

J is TRBJ2-1 and V is TRBV7-6; the D call may be TRBD1 or TRBD2 (7 bases each). There are 15 residues in the CDR3. CDR1 and CDR2 from the germline V gene are SGHVS and FNYEAQ. V shed 5 bases and J shed 8 bases, with 19 bases lying between them. CDR3 DNA sequence: TGTGCCAGCAGCCCCCCCAGCGGGGACAGCGATGAGCAGTTCTTC. Encoded protein: CASSPPSGDSDEQFF.

This chain uses TRBV6-2 or TRBV6-3 with TRBJ2-1; possibly TRBD2 for D (6 bases). The CDR3 loop spans 15 amino acids. V dropped 2 bases and J dropped 10 bases, with 18 bases sitting between them. Germline V gene lookup returns CDR1 MNHEY and CDR2 SVGEGT. CDR3 region: CASSYGGAGRKEQFF. Written as DNA, the CDR3 is TGTGCCAGCAGTTACGGAGGGGCAGGGCGCAAAGAGCAGTTCTTC.

The chain employs TRBV6-2 or TRBV6-3 and TRBJ2-7; the match to TRBD1 covers 8 bases. Trimming took 7 bases from V and 1 from J; bases not matched to a gene: 9. The CDR3 covers 15 residues. Germline values: CDR1 MNHEY, CDR2 SVGEGT. For the CDR3, the DNA is TGTGCCAGCACGAATGACAGGGGATTTTCCTACGAGCAGTACTTC. This gives the protein CASTNDRGFSYEQYF.